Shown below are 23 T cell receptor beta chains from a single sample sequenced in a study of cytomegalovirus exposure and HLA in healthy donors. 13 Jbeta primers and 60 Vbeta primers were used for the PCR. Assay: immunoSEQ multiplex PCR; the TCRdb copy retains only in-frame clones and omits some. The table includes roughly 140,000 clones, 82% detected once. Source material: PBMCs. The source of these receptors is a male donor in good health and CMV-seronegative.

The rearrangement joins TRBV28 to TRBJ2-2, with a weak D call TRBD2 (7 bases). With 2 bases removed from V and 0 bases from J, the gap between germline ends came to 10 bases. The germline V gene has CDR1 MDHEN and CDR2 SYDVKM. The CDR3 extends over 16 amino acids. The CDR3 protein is CASSLAGATNTGELFF. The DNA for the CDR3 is TGTGCCAGCAGTTTAGCGGGGGCCACGAACACCGGGGAGCTGTTTTTT.

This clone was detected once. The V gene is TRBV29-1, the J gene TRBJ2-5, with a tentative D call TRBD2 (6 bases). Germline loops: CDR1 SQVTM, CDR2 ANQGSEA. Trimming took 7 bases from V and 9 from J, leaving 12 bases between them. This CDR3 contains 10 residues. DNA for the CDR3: TGCAGCGCGGAGGGCGCGGCCCAGTACTTC. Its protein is CSAEGAAQYF.

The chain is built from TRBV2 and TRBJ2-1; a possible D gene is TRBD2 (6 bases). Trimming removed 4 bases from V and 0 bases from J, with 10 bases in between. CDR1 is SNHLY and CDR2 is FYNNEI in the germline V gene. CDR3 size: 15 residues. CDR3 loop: CASSGRGSSYNEQFF. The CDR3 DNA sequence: TGTGCCAGCAGTGGGCGGGGTAGCTCCTACAATGAGCAGTTCTTC.

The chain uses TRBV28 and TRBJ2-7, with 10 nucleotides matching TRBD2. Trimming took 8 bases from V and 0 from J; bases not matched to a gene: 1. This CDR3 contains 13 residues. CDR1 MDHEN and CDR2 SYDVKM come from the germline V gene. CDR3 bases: TGTGCCAGCGGACTAGCGGCCTCCTACGAGCAGTACTTC. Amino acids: CASGLAASYEQYF.

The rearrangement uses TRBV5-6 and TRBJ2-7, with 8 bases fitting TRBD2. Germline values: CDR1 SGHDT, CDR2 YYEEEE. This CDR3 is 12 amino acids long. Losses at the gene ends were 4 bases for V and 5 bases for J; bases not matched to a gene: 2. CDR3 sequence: CASSPGGDEQYF. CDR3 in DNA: TGTGCCAGCAGCCCGGGGGGGGACGAGCAGTACTTC.

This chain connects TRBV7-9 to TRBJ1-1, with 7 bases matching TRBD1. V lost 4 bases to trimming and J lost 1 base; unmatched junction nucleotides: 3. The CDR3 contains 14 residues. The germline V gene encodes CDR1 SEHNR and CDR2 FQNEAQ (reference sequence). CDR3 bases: TGTGCCAGCAGCTCTGGGACAGCGAACACTGAAGCTTTCTTT. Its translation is CASSSGTANTEAFF.

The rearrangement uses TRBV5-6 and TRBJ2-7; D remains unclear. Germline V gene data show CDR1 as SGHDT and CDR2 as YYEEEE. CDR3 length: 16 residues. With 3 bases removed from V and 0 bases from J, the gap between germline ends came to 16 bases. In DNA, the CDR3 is TGTGCCAGCAGCTCCGTCGTGAGACTGTCCTCCTACGAGCAGTACTTC. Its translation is CASSSVVRLSSYEQYF.

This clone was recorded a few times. DNA for the CDR3: TGTGCCAGCAGTCCGGGGGAAGGACCCTACGAGCAGTACTTC. Residues: CASSPGEGPYEQYF. V is TRBV6-6 and J is TRBJ2-7; tentative D call: TRBD2 (6 bases). V was shortened by 5 bases and J by 2 bases, with 13 bases between the two germline ends. The CDR3 extends over 14 amino acids. CDR1 is MNHNY and CDR2 is SVGAGI in the germline V gene (reference sequence).

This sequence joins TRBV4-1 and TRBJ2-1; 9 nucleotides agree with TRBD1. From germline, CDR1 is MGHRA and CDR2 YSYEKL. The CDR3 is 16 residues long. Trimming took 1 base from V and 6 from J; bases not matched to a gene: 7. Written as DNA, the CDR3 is TGCGCCAGCAGCCAAGGTAGACAGGGGGGCTTCAATGAGCAGTTCTTC. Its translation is CASSQGRQGGFNEQFF.

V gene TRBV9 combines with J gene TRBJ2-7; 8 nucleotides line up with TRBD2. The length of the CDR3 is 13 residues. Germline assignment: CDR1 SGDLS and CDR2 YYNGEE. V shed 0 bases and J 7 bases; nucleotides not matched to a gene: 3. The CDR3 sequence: CASSVVASGEQYF. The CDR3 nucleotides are TGTGCCAGCAGCGTAGTGGCTAGCGGGGAGCAGTACTTC. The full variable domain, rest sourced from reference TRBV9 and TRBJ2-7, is DSGVTQTPKHLITATGQRVTLRCSPRSGDLSVYWYQQSLDQGLQFLIQYYNGEERAKGNILERFSAQQFPDLHSELNLSSLELGDSALYFCASSVVASGEQYFGPGTRLTVT.

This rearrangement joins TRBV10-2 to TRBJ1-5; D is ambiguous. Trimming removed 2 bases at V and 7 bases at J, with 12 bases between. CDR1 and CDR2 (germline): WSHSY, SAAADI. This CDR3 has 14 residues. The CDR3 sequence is CASSEIETNQPQHF. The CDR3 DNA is TGCGCCAGCAGTGAGATTGAGACAAACCAGCCCCAGCATTTT.

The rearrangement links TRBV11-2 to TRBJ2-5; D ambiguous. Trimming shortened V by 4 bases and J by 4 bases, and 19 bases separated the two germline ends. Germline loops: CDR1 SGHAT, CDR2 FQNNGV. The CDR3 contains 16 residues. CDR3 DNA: TGTGCCAGCAGCTCCTTACAGATGGGCGTGTTAGAGACCCAGTACTTC. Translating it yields CASSSLQMGVLETQYF.

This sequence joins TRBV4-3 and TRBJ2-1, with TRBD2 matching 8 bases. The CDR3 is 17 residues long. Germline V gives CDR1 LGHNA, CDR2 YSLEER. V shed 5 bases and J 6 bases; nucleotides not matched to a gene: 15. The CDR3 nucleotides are TGCGCCAGCAGCGAAGCCAGCGGGAGTCTCGGGGGCAATGAGCAGTTCTTC. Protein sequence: CASSEASGSLGGNEQFF.

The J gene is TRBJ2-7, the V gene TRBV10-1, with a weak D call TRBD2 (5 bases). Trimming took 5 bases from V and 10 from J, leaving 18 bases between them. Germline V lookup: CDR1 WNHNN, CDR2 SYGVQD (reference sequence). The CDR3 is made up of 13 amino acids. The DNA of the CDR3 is TGCGCCAGCAGTCATGAGGGCCAGAGTCTTCAGTACTTC. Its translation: CASSHEGQSLQYF.

The CDR3 DNA reads as TGTGCCAGCAGTTTACGGTTGGGCACAGATACGCAGTATTTT. It encodes CASSLRLGTDTQYF. This chain joins TRBV27 and TRBJ2-3; D not resolved. The CDR3 runs 14 residues. Trimming removed 2 bases at V and 1 base at J, with 7 bases between. CDR1 and CDR2 from the germline V gene are MNHEY and SMNVEV (reference sequence).

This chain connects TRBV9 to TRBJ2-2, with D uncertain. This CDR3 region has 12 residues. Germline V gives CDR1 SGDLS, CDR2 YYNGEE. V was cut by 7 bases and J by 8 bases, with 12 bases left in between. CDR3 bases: TGTGCCAGCTCCCCCGGCGGAGGGGAGCTGTTTTTT. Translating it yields CASSPGGGELFF.

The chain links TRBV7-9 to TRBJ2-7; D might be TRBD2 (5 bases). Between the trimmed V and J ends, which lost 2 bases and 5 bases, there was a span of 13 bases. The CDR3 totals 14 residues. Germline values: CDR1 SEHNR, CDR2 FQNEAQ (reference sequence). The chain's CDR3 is CASSLMSPSNEQYF. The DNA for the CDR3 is TGTGCCAGCAGCTTAATGTCTCCTAGCAACGAGCAGTACTTC.

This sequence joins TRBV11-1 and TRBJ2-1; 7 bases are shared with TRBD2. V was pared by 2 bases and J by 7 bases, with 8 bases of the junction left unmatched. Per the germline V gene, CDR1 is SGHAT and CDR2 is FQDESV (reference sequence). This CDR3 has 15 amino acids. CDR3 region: CASSLYAGETNEQFF. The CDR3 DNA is TGTGCCAGCAGCTTATATGCGGGAGAGACGAATGAGCAGTTCTTC.

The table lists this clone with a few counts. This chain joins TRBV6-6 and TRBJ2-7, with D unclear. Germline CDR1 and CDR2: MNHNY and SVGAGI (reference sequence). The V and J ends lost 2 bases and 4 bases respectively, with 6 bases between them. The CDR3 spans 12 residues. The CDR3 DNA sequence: TGTGCCAGCAGTTACGTCAGGTACGAGCAGTACTTC. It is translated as CASSYVRYEQYF.

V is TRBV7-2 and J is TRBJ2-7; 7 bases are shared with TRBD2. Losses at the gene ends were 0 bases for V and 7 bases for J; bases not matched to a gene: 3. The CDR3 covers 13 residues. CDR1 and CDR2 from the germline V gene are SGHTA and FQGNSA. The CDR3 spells CASSLASGGEQYF. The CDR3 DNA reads TGTGCCAGCAGCTTAGCTTCCGGGGGGGAGCAGTACTTC.

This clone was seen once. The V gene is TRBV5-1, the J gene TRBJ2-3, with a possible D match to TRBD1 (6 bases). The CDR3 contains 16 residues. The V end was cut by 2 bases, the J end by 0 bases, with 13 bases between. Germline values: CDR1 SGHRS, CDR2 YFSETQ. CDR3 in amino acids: CASSLPRTESTDTQYF. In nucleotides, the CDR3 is TGCGCCAGCAGCTTACCGAGGACAGAAAGCACAGATACGCAGTATTTT.

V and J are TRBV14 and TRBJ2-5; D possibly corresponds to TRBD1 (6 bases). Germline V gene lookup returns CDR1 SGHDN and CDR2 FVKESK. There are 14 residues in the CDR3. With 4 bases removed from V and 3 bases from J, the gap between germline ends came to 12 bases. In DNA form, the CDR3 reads TGTGCCAGCAGCCGCAGGGGTATCGAAGAGACCCAGTACTTC. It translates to CASSRRGIEETQYF.

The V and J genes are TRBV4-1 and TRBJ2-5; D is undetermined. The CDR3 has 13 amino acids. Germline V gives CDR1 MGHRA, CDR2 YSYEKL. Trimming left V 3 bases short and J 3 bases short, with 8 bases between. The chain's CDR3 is CASSHPDKETQYF. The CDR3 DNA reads TGCGCCAGCAGCCACCCAGATAAAGAGACCCAGTACTTC.